The sequence of this T cell receptor (beta chain) was determined in a study of cytomegalovirus exposure and HLA in healthy donors. In regard to this clone: The antigen is not known.

Study findings and constraints: Analysis was performed later, and it showed HLA-associated TCR beta chains to be more clonally expanded than equally common others. A list of around 160 TCR beta chains associated with cytomegalovirus was given.

The CDR3 is made up of 13 amino acids. Germline loops: CDR1 SQVTM, CDR2 ANQGSEA. Unmatched junction bases numbered 8, after V lost 7 bases and J lost 8 bases. PCR used 60 Vbeta primers and 13 Jbeta primers. The repertoire was sequenced with immunoSEQ multiplex PCR; TCRdb's copy has only in-frame clones and lacks some. The table lists 80,000 to 130,000 clones, roughly four fifths of them singletons. V is TRBV29-1 and J is TRBJ1-6, with 7 bases fitting TRBD1. This TCR derives from a male donor in good health and CMV-seropositive. The sequenced sample was PBMCs. The CDR3 DNA reads as TGCAGCGCCCGTGGTCAGGGGGATTCACCCCTCCACTTT. Residues: CSARGQGDSPLHF.